The clone carrying this T cell receptor (beta chain) was observed many times. Antigen: not known. The source of the sample is a study of T cells in Graves' hyperthyroidism and ophthalmopathy. Study-level information: The initial diagnosis was the point when peripheral blood was collected, ahead of any treatment.

Researchers amplified the TCR beta CDR3 regions from RNA transcripts. The TCR CDR3 was amplified in a first-round RT-PCR using the HTBI primer set. TCRdb analysed the multiplex PCR reads with MiXCR anew, one entry per CDR3 protein. The sample has approximately 480,000 distinct CDR3 sequences; roughly 20% are singletons. Study-wide results and caveats: Ophthalmopathy was told apart from stable hyperthyroidism by a 13 V-J model.

Each diagnosis was grounded in clinical symptoms, serum thyroxine and TRAb, thyroid ultrasound, and orbital computed tomography. Sequenced material: blood. The sequence was obtained from a man in his late teens or twenties with Graves' hyperthyroidism.

For the CDR3, the DNA is TGTGCCAGCAGCCCCAACACCGGGACCGGGAACACTGAAGCTTTCTTT. Protein: CASSPNTGTGNTEAFF. The chain couples TRBV6-1 to TRBJ1-1; the D gene is possibly TRBD1 (5 bases). Trimming stripped 6 bases from V and 1 base from J, with 18 bases between. The CDR3 sequence is 16 residues long. Germline CDR1 is MNHNS and CDR2 is SASEGT.